The rows below give T cell receptor beta chains drawn from one sample of a study of control samples from healthy donors and cancer patients. TCRdb keeps only in-frame clones here, not all; method: immunoSEQ multiplex PCR. The sample includes about 160,000 clones, 94% of them seen just once. Specimen: blood. These receptors were taken from a woman between 40 and 50 years old in good health. Each CDR3 is given with its conserved first and last residue. Each record gives: V gene, D gene, J gene, clone size, CDR3 DNA, CDR3 protein. The D gene is left open where the match is weak. The size field is filled for only some rows; it gives once, few, many or a size class.

v_call: TRBV6-2/TRBV6-3; d_call: TRBD2; j_call: TRBJ2-7; clone_size: .; cdr3_nt: TGTGCCAGCAGTTCCCATACTAGCGGGGCCCAAGCCCACGAGCAGTACTTC; cdr3_aa: CASSSHTSGAQAHEQYF
v_call: TRBV6-5; d_call: TRBD1; j_call: TRBJ1-1; clone_size: .; cdr3_nt: TGTGCCAGCAGAGACAGGGGAACGAACACTGAAGCTTTCTTT; cdr3_aa: CASRDRGTNTEAFF
v_call: TRBV11-2; d_call: .; j_call: TRBJ1-3; clone_size: .; cdr3_nt: TGTGCCAGCAGCGTTACAGGTTACTCTGGAAACACCATATATTTT; cdr3_aa: CASSVTGYSGNTIYF
v_call: TRBV27; d_call: TRBD1; j_call: TRBJ2-7; clone_size: once; cdr3_nt: TGTGCCAGCAGTTTCGGGACAGGGCTGGGCCGGGAGCAGTACTTC; cdr3_aa: CASSFGTGLGREQYF
v_call: TRBV6-1; d_call: .; j_call: TRBJ2-2; clone_size: .; cdr3_nt: TGTGCCAGCAGTGAAACATCCGGGACGGACAACACCGGGGAGCTGTTTTTT; cdr3_aa: CASSETSGTDNTGELFF
v_call: TRBV9; d_call: .; j_call: TRBJ2-5; clone_size: .; cdr3_nt: TGTGCCAGCAGCGTAGGGGTCGGGTTGGCAGAGACCCAGTACTTC; cdr3_aa: CASSVGVGLAETQYF
v_call: TRBV29-1; d_call: .; j_call: TRBJ2-7; clone_size: .; cdr3_nt: TGCAGCGTTGAGATCCGGGACCGGGCCTACGAGCAGTACTTC; cdr3_aa: CSVEIRDRAYEQYF
v_call: TRBV6-5; d_call: .; j_call: TRBJ1-1; clone_size: .; cdr3_nt: TGTGCCAGCAGAAACAGGGCTTTGAACACTGAAGCTTTCTTT; cdr3_aa: CASRNRALNTEAFF
v_call: TRBV7-6; d_call: .; j_call: TRBJ1-1; clone_size: .; cdr3_nt: TGTGCCAGCAGCTTATTAGTGGGCACTGAAGCTTTCTTT; cdr3_aa: CASSLLVGTEAFF
v_call: TRBV7-2; d_call: .; j_call: TRBJ1-2; clone_size: .; cdr3_nt: TGTGCCAGCAGCGGAGGTGGTCAGGGACCGGGCTACACCTTC; cdr3_aa: CASSGGGQGPGYTF
v_call: TRBV5-4; d_call: .; j_call: TRBJ1-1; clone_size: .; cdr3_nt: TGTGCCAGCAGCTTGGTAGATCAGGGAAAAGCTTTCTTT; cdr3_aa: CASSLVDQGKAFF
v_call: TRBV12-5; d_call: .; j_call: TRBJ1-5; clone_size: .; cdr3_nt: TGTGCTAGTGGTTTGGCCAGGAATCAGCCCCAGCATTTT; cdr3_aa: CASGLARNQPQHF
v_call: TRBV18; d_call: TRBD2; j_call: TRBJ2-3; clone_size: .; cdr3_nt: TGTGCCAGCTCACGGGAAGCGGGGACCTCAGATACGCAGTATTTT; cdr3_aa: CASSREAGTSDTQYF
v_call: TRBV12-3/TRBV12-4; d_call: .; j_call: TRBJ1-1; clone_size: .; cdr3_nt: TGTGCCAGCAGTTTAGGCGCCGATGAAGCTTTCTTT; cdr3_aa: CASSLGADEAFF
v_call: TRBV5-5; d_call: TRBD1; j_call: TRBJ2-7; clone_size: .; cdr3_nt: TGTGCCAGCAGCTTGAAACAGGGGGACGAGCAGTACTTC; cdr3_aa: CASSLKQGDEQYF
v_call: TRBV10-3; d_call: .; j_call: TRBJ2-1; clone_size: .; cdr3_nt: TGTGCCATCACCGCGGGGCGGGACTTGGGGGATGAGCAGTTCTTC; cdr3_aa: CAITAGRDLGDEQFF
v_call: TRBV5-1; d_call: TRBD2; j_call: TRBJ2-3; clone_size: once; cdr3_nt: TGCGCCAGCAGCTCCGGGACTAGTGTCGATACGCAGTATTTT; cdr3_aa: CASSSGTSVDTQYF
v_call: TRBV29-1; d_call: .; j_call: TRBJ1-4; clone_size: once; cdr3_nt: TGCAGCGTTGAAGAGGGGGAAAAACTGTTTTTT; cdr3_aa: CSVEEGEKLFF
v_call: TRBV5-1; d_call: .; j_call: TRBJ1-1; clone_size: .; cdr3_nt: TGCGCCAGCAGCTTGGAGGGGAGGGACACTGAAGCTTTCTTT; cdr3_aa: CASSLEGRDTEAFF
v_call: TRBV7-2; d_call: .; j_call: TRBJ2-7; clone_size: .; cdr3_nt: TGTGCCAGCAGCTTAGAGGGTGGCCCCCGGTACTTC; cdr3_aa: CASSLEGGPRYF
v_call: TRBV9; d_call: TRBD1; j_call: TRBJ1-6; clone_size: once; cdr3_nt: TGTGCCAGCAGCGCCGCTGGGACAGACAATTCACCCCTCCACTTT; cdr3_aa: CASSAAGTDNSPLHF
v_call: TRBV10-3; d_call: .; j_call: TRBJ1-2; clone_size: .; cdr3_nt: TGTGCCATCAGACCCCTCGAGACAGCCGCGGGCTACACCTTC; cdr3_aa: CAIRPLETAAGYTF
v_call: TRBV4-1; d_call: TRBD1; j_call: TRBJ2-1; clone_size: .; cdr3_nt: TGCGCCAGCAGCCAAGCCCTAACTCTCGGACAGGGGGGCAGGCGGGATGAGCAGTTCTTC; cdr3_aa: CASSQALTLGQGGRRDEQFF
v_call: TRBV5-1; d_call: .; j_call: TRBJ1-1; clone_size: .; cdr3_nt: TGCGCCAGCAGCTTGGCCGAAATGGGCACTGAAGCTTTCTTT; cdr3_aa: CASSLAEMGTEAFF
v_call: TRBV29-1; d_call: .; j_call: TRBJ1-2; clone_size: .; cdr3_nt: TGCAGCGTTAGTTACCTTCGGGCGGGTGGCTACACCTTC; cdr3_aa: CSVSYLRAGGYTF
v_call: TRBV9; d_call: .; j_call: TRBJ2-2; clone_size: .; cdr3_nt: TGTGCCAGCAGCGTAGAAAGCTCGAACACCGGGGAGCTGTTTTTT; cdr3_aa: CASSVESSNTGELFF
v_call: TRBV6-2/TRBV6-3; d_call: .; j_call: TRBJ1-1; clone_size: .; cdr3_nt: TGTGCCAGCAGTTACTCCCCGGTAGGGGCTGAAGCTTTCTTT; cdr3_aa: CASSYSPVGAEAFF
v_call: TRBV4-1; d_call: .; j_call: TRBJ1-2; clone_size: .; cdr3_nt: TGCGCCAGCAGCCAAGATCTGAGGGGCTACACCTTC; cdr3_aa: CASSQDLRGYTF
v_call: TRBV7-9; d_call: .; j_call: TRBJ1-2; clone_size: .; cdr3_nt: TGTGCCAGCAGTCCTGCCCTCCCGAGTGGCTACACCTTC; cdr3_aa: CASSPALPSGYTF
v_call: TRBV6-1; d_call: .; j_call: TRBJ2-3; clone_size: .; cdr3_nt: TGTGCCAGCAGTGAATTTGGGGGATCTAGCACAGATACGCAGTATTTT; cdr3_aa: CASSEFGGSSTDTQYF
v_call: TRBV28; d_call: TRBD1; j_call: TRBJ1-6; clone_size: .; cdr3_nt: TGTGCCAGCACCCCCCGGACAGGGGACGTTTCACCCCTCCACTTT; cdr3_aa: CASTPRTGDVSPLHF
v_call: TRBV10-3; d_call: TRBD1; j_call: TRBJ2-7; clone_size: .; cdr3_nt: TGTGCCATCAATTCGGGACAGAGCTACGAGCAGTACTTC; cdr3_aa: CAINSGQSYEQYF
v_call: TRBV5-1; d_call: .; j_call: TRBJ2-5; clone_size: .; cdr3_nt: TGCGCCAGTTACCGGGACAACCAAGAGACCCAGTACTTC; cdr3_aa: CASYRDNQETQYF
v_call: TRBV5-4; d_call: .; j_call: TRBJ2-3; clone_size: .; cdr3_nt: TGTGCCAGCAGCTTAGGCGGAAGCACAGATACGCAGTATTTT; cdr3_aa: CASSLGGSTDTQYF
v_call: TRBV20-1; d_call: .; j_call: TRBJ1-1; clone_size: .; cdr3_nt: TGCAGTGCTAGTAGGCTGGGGGGGAACACTGAAGCTTTCTTT; cdr3_aa: CSASRLGGNTEAFF
v_call: TRBV4-3; d_call: .; j_call: TRBJ1-1; clone_size: .; cdr3_nt: TGCGCCAGCAGCCCCACCTCGGGGACAACGAACACTGAAGCTTTCTTT; cdr3_aa: CASSPTSGTTNTEAFF
v_call: TRBV11-2; d_call: .; j_call: TRBJ1-3; clone_size: .; cdr3_nt: TGTGCCAGCAGCTCAGTTCGGATTTCTGGAAACACCATATATTTT; cdr3_aa: CASSSVRISGNTIYF
v_call: TRBV6-2/TRBV6-3; d_call: TRBD1; j_call: TRBJ1-1; clone_size: .; cdr3_nt: TGTGCCAGCAGCCCGGAGGGGGCAGGGTGGACTGAAGCTTTCTTT; cdr3_aa: CASSPEGAGWTEAFF
v_call: TRBV3-1/TRBV3-2; d_call: .; j_call: TRBJ1-1; clone_size: once; cdr3_nt: TGTGCCAGCAGCCAAGAGTTAATATTCCAGAGAGAAGCTTTCTTT; cdr3_aa: CASSQELIFQREAFF
v_call: TRBV19; d_call: .; j_call: TRBJ1-5; clone_size: once; cdr3_nt: TGTGCCAGTAGTATGGTAGGGGATAGCAATCAGCCCCAGCATTTT; cdr3_aa: CASSMVGDSNQPQHF
v_call: TRBV7-2; d_call: .; j_call: TRBJ2-1; clone_size: .; cdr3_nt: TGTGCCAGCAGCTTAGTTCACTCCGCTTCGGGGGAGCAGTTCTTC; cdr3_aa: CASSLVHSASGEQFF
v_call: TRBV5-1; d_call: TRBD2; j_call: TRBJ2-7; clone_size: .; cdr3_nt: TGCGCCAGCAGCGTGGGACTAGCGGCAGACTACGAGCAGTACTTC; cdr3_aa: CASSVGLAADYEQYF
v_call: TRBV4-1; d_call: .; j_call: TRBJ1-5; clone_size: few; cdr3_nt: TGCGCCAGCAGCCAAGGAGGTAGGGGGGCAAGTCAGCCCCAGCATTTT; cdr3_aa: CASSQGGRGASQPQHF
v_call: TRBV7-2; d_call: .; j_call: TRBJ1-1; clone_size: .; cdr3_nt: TGTGCCAGCAGCCCCACAAGGGGGATATACACTGAAGCTTTCTTT; cdr3_aa: CASSPTRGIYTEAFF
v_call: TRBV4-2; d_call: .; j_call: TRBJ1-5; clone_size: .; cdr3_nt: TGTGCCAGCAGCCGCGGGACGGTCAATCAGCCCCAGCATTTT; cdr3_aa: CASSRGTVNQPQHF
v_call: TRBV15; d_call: .; j_call: TRBJ1-6; clone_size: .; cdr3_nt: TGTGCCACCAGCAGTCTCGGGAATTCACCCCTCCACTTT; cdr3_aa: CATSSLGNSPLHF
v_call: TRBV6-1; d_call: .; j_call: TRBJ1-1; clone_size: .; cdr3_nt: TGTGCCAGCAGTGGGGGGACGAGCATAGGCACCGCTGAAGCTTTCTTT; cdr3_aa: CASSGGTSIGTAEAFF
v_call: TRBV18; d_call: .; j_call: TRBJ2-5; clone_size: .; cdr3_nt: TGTGCCAGCTCCCTAGGAGGAGGGCAAGAGACCCAGTACTTC; cdr3_aa: CASSLGGGQETQYF